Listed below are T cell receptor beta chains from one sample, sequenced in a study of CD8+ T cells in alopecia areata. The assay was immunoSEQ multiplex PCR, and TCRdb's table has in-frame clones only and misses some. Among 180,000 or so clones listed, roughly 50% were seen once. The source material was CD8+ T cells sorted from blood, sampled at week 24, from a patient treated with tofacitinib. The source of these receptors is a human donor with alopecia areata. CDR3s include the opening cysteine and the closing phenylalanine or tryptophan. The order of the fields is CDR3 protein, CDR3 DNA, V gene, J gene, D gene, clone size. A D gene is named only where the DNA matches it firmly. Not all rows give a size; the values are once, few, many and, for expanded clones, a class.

cdr3_aa: CSVEGGQSNTGELFF; cdr3_nt: TGCAGCGTTGAAGGGGGACAGTCGAACACCGGGGAGCTGTTTTTT; v_call: TRBV29-1; j_call: TRBJ2-2; d_call: TRBD1; clone_size: few
cdr3_aa: CASGGGLGTEAFF; cdr3_nt: TGTGCCTCGGGCGGGGGGCTCGGCACTGAAGCTTTCTTT; v_call: TRBV13; j_call: TRBJ1-1; d_call: NA; clone_size: NA
cdr3_aa: CASSLSLAGGIEQFF; cdr3_nt: TGTGCCAGCAGTTTATCCCTAGCGGGGGGGATTGAGCAGTTCTTC; v_call: TRBV27; j_call: TRBJ2-1; d_call: TRBD2; clone_size: few
cdr3_aa: CAWDGASEETQYF; cdr3_nt: TGTGCCTGGGACGGGGCTAGTGAGGAGACCCAGTACTTC; v_call: TRBV30; j_call: TRBJ2-5; d_call: NA; clone_size: few
cdr3_aa: CASFMASTEETQYF; cdr3_nt: TGTGCCAGCTTCATGGCTTCGACCGAAGAGACCCAGTACTTC; v_call: TRBV2; j_call: TRBJ2-5; d_call: NA; clone_size: NA
cdr3_aa: CASSLGGEAFF; cdr3_nt: TGCGCCAGCAGCTTGGGAGGTGAAGCTTTCTTT; v_call: TRBV5-1; j_call: TRBJ1-1; d_call: NA; clone_size: few
cdr3_aa: CASETRGTDTQYF; cdr3_nt: TGTGCCTCAGAAACCCGAGGCACAGATACGCAGTATTTT; v_call: TRBV2; j_call: TRBJ2-3; d_call: NA; clone_size: few
cdr3_aa: CASSPSQGETYNEQFF; cdr3_nt: TGTGCCAGCAGTCCAAGTCAGGGGGAAACCTACAATGAGCAGTTCTTC; v_call: TRBV27; j_call: TRBJ2-1; d_call: TRBD1; clone_size: few
cdr3_aa: CASSSTSGEETQYF; cdr3_nt: TGTGCCAGCAGCTCGACTAGCGGGGAGGAGACCCAGTACTTC; v_call: TRBV13; j_call: TRBJ2-5; d_call: TRBD2; clone_size: NA
cdr3_aa: CASSLSVDTIKNIQYF; cdr3_nt: TGTGCCAGCAGTTTAAGCGTGGACACCATCAAAAACATTCAGTACTTC; v_call: TRBV27; j_call: TRBJ2-4; d_call: NA; clone_size: NA
cdr3_aa: CATSREAENTEAFF; cdr3_nt: TGTGCCACCAGCAGAGAAGCAGAGAACACTGAAGCTTTCTTT; v_call: TRBV15; j_call: TRBJ1-1; d_call: NA; clone_size: once
cdr3_aa: CASSHSNGQGGRGYTF; cdr3_nt: TGCGCCAGCAGCCATTCCAACGGACAGGGTGGGAGAGGCTACACCTTC; v_call: TRBV4-1; j_call: TRBJ1-2; d_call: TRBD1; clone_size: NA
cdr3_aa: CSGGQGEGNYGYTF; cdr3_nt: TGCAGCGGTGGGCAGGGTGAGGGTAACTATGGCTACACCTTC; v_call: TRBV29-1; j_call: TRBJ1-2; d_call: NA; clone_size: NA
cdr3_aa: CATSDGYEQYF; cdr3_nt: TGTGCCACCAGCGATGGGTACGAGCAGTACTTC; v_call: TRBV15; j_call: TRBJ2-7; d_call: NA; clone_size: NA
cdr3_aa: CASDSQSDDEQYF; cdr3_nt: TGTGCCAGCGATTCCCAGAGCGACGACGAGCAGTACTTC; v_call: TRBV6-6; j_call: TRBJ2-7; d_call: NA; clone_size: NA
cdr3_aa: CASSPRSGGEQFF; cdr3_nt: TGTGCCAGCAGCCCACGTAGCGGGGGTGAGCAGTTCTTC; v_call: TRBV5-6; j_call: TRBJ2-1; d_call: TRBD2; clone_size: NA
cdr3_aa: CASSSPGGVGKNIQYF; cdr3_nt: TGTGCCAGCAGTTCCCCGGGAGGGGTGGGCAAAAACATTCAGTACTTC; v_call: TRBV27; j_call: TRBJ2-4; d_call: TRBD2; clone_size: NA
cdr3_aa: CAIAAGSDGYTF; cdr3_nt: TGTGCCATAGCAGCGGGGTCTGATGGCTACACCTTC; v_call: TRBV10-3; j_call: TRBJ1-2; d_call: NA; clone_size: NA
cdr3_aa: CACRVRNTEAFF; cdr3_nt: TGTGCCTGTAGGGTAAGGAACACTGAAGCTTTCTTT; v_call: TRBV30; j_call: TRBJ1-1; d_call: NA; clone_size: NA
cdr3_aa: CASSTLSRGGEQYF; cdr3_nt: TGTGCCAGCAGCACACTGAGCAGGGGGGGAGAGCAGTACTTC; v_call: TRBV7-2; j_call: TRBJ2-7; d_call: NA; clone_size: NA
cdr3_aa: CASSLVQEAYNSPLHF; cdr3_nt: TGTGCCAGCAGCTTGGTACAGGAGGCCTATAATTCACCCCTCCACTTT; v_call: TRBV5-6; j_call: TRBJ1-6; d_call: NA; clone_size: NA
cdr3_aa: CASSLGSSTYEQYF; cdr3_nt: TGTGCCAGCAGCTTGGGTTCGAGTACCTACGAGCAGTACTTC; v_call: TRBV5-6; j_call: TRBJ2-7; d_call: NA; clone_size: NA
cdr3_aa: CASSQGFRGLYEQYF; cdr3_nt: TGCGCCAGCAGCCAAGGGTTTAGGGGGCTTTACGAGCAGTACTTC; v_call: TRBV4-1; j_call: TRBJ2-7; d_call: TRBD1; clone_size: NA
cdr3_aa: CASSEETVSNQPQHF; cdr3_nt: TGTGCCAGCAGTGAAGAGACAGTCTCGAATCAGCCCCAGCATTTT; v_call: TRBV2; j_call: TRBJ1-5; d_call: NA; clone_size: NA
cdr3_aa: CASSLAVGQPQHF; cdr3_nt: TGCGCCAGCAGCTTGGCCGTCGGTCAGCCCCAGCATTTT; v_call: TRBV5-1; j_call: TRBJ1-5; d_call: NA; clone_size: NA
cdr3_aa: CASSLPRGQDGYTF; cdr3_nt: TGTGCCAGCAGCTTACCGCGGGGACAGGATGGCTACACCTTC; v_call: TRBV11-2; j_call: TRBJ1-2; d_call: TRBD1; clone_size: NA
cdr3_aa: CAWADGAYEQYF; cdr3_nt: TGTGCCTGGGCGGACGGTGCCTACGAGCAGTACTTC; v_call: TRBV30; j_call: TRBJ2-7; d_call: NA; clone_size: NA
cdr3_aa: CASSLESHTEAFF; cdr3_nt: TGTGCCAGCAGCCTCGAGAGCCACACTGAAGCTTTCTTT; v_call: TRBV6-5; j_call: TRBJ1-1; d_call: NA; clone_size: few
cdr3_aa: CSVEVSGANVLTF; cdr3_nt: TGCAGCGTTGAGGTCTCGGGGGCCAACGTCCTGACTTTC; v_call: TRBV29-1; j_call: TRBJ2-6; d_call: NA; clone_size: few
cdr3_aa: CASGQDTNEKLFF; cdr3_nt: TGTGCTAGTGGTCAAGACACCAATGAAAAACTGTTTTTT; v_call: TRBV12-5; j_call: TRBJ1-4; d_call: NA; clone_size: few
cdr3_aa: CASSLSLNSPLHF; cdr3_nt: TGTGCCAGCAGTTTATCACTTAATTCACCCCTCCACTTT; v_call: TRBV27; j_call: TRBJ1-6; d_call: NA; clone_size: once
cdr3_aa: CASSEPWDRDRQETQYF; cdr3_nt: TGTGCCAGCAGTGAACCCTGGGACAGGGACCGACAAGAGACCCAGTACTTC; v_call: TRBV25-1; j_call: TRBJ2-5; d_call: TRBD1; clone_size: NA
cdr3_aa: CASSQEVPLQSNYGYTF; cdr3_nt: TGCGCCAGCAGCCAAGAGGTTCCCCTACAGTCTAACTATGGCTACACCTTC; v_call: TRBV4-3; j_call: TRBJ1-2; d_call: NA; clone_size: NA
cdr3_aa: CASSPTGQGRDTQYF; cdr3_nt: TGCGCCAGCAGCCCGACGGGACAGGGCCGAGATACGCAGTATTTT; v_call: TRBV4-3; j_call: TRBJ2-3; d_call: TRBD1; clone_size: few
cdr3_aa: CASAEGLSSNQPQHF; cdr3_nt: TGTGCTAGTGCGGAAGGATTATCAAGCAATCAGCCCCAGCATTTT; v_call: TRBV12-5; j_call: TRBJ1-5; d_call: NA; clone_size: once
cdr3_aa: CASSVTGREAEAFF; cdr3_nt: TGTGCCAGCAGCGTTACAGGACGAGAAGCTGAAGCTTTCTTT; v_call: TRBV9; j_call: TRBJ1-1; d_call: NA; clone_size: NA
cdr3_aa: CASSLAGASYNEQFF; cdr3_nt: TGTGCCAGCAGCTTGGCTGGGGCCTCCTACAATGAGCAGTTCTTC; v_call: TRBV5-6; j_call: TRBJ2-1; d_call: NA; clone_size: NA
cdr3_aa: CAISESTATNEKLFF; cdr3_nt: TGTGCCATCAGTGAGTCGACGGCAACTAATGAAAAACTGTTTTTT; v_call: TRBV10-3; j_call: TRBJ1-4; d_call: NA; clone_size: NA
cdr3_aa: CASSFPDRGLWWWSYGYTF; cdr3_nt: TGTGCCAGCAGTTTTCCGGACAGGGGGCTTTGGTGGTGGTCCTATGGCTACACCTTC; v_call: TRBV27; j_call: TRBJ1-2; d_call: TRBD1; clone_size: NA
cdr3_aa: CASSQDIGGTTGELFF; cdr3_nt: TGCGCCAGCAGCCAAGACATTGGAGGGACCACCGGGGAGCTGTTTTTT; v_call: TRBV4-3; j_call: TRBJ2-2; d_call: NA; clone_size: few
cdr3_aa: CSGFYRDRDTEAFF; cdr3_nt: TGCAGCGGATTCTACCGGGACAGGGACACTGAAGCTTTCTTT; v_call: TRBV29-1; j_call: TRBJ1-1; d_call: TRBD1; clone_size: NA
cdr3_aa: CASASPPGVQETQYF; cdr3_nt: TGTGCCAGCGCCTCTCCCCCGGGCGTACAAGAGACCCAGTACTTC; v_call: TRBV11-2; j_call: TRBJ2-5; d_call: NA; clone_size: NA
cdr3_aa: CASRWSGGSSYNEQFF; cdr3_nt: TGTGCCAGCAGGTGGAGCGGGGGGAGCTCCTACAATGAGCAGTTCTTC; v_call: TRBV2; j_call: TRBJ2-1; d_call: TRBD2; clone_size: NA
cdr3_aa: CASSETSRSYNEQFF; cdr3_nt: TGTGCCAGCAGTGAAACTAGCCGCTCCTACAATGAGCAGTTCTTC; v_call: TRBV2; j_call: TRBJ2-1; d_call: NA; clone_size: NA